These T cell receptor beta chains were read from a single sample in a study of CD8 T cells in Susac syndrome. TCRdb fed the immunoSEQ multiplex PCR reads into MiXCR, producing one record per CDR3 protein. Of around 130,000 distinct CDR3 sequences in the sample, approximately 95% were seen once. The specimen was CD4+ T cells from PBMCs. The receptor set was obtained from a human donor with multiple sclerosis. The CDR3 runs from the conserved cysteine through the conserved F or W. Fields, in order: J gene, clone size, V gene, D gene, CDR3 DNA, CDR3 protein. D genes are given only for firm matches. Some rows have no size entry. The others give once, few or many, or a class for an expanded clone.

TRBJ1-2	NA	TRBV5-1	NA	TGCGCCAGCAGCTTGGTGGGGGAGCCGTCGGACGGCTACACCTTC	CASSLVGEPSDGYTF
TRBJ1-2	NA	TRBV12-3/TRBV12-4	NA	TGTGCCAGCAGTTTCCTGTGGGGGCAGTTCAATGGCTACACCTTC	CASSFLWGQFNGYTF
TRBJ2-5	NA	TRBV20-1	TRBD1	TGCAGTGCTAGTCGCGCCGGGACAGGGAAAGAGACCCAGTACTTC	CSASRAGTGKETQYF
TRBJ2-1	NA	TRBV29-1	TRBD1	TGCAGCGTTGAACGGCGGACAGGGGCTAGTGAGCAGTTCTTC	CSVERRTGASEQFF
TRBJ1-5	NA	TRBV12-3/TRBV12-4	NA	TGTGCCAGCAGTTTGGGGCTGGGAAGCAATCAGCCCCAGCATTTT	CASSLGLGSNQPQHF
TRBJ2-1	NA	TRBV3-1	NA	TGTGCCAGCAGCCGTACCGGGACTCCGAACCGGGAGCAGTTCTTC	CASSRTGTPNREQFF
TRBJ2-7	NA	TRBV6-5	NA	TGTGCCAGCAGTTCCGAAATGAGCTCCTACGAGCAGTACTTC	CASSSEMSSYEQYF
TRBJ2-3	NA	TRBV20-1	TRBD1	TGCAGTGCACCGGGACAGGGGGCATGGGATACGCAGTATTTT	CSAPGQGAWDTQYF
TRBJ1-2	NA	TRBV30	NA	TGTGCCTGGGCTGGATGGGGTTACTACACCTTC	CAWAGWGYYTF
TRBJ2-3	NA	TRBV27	NA	TGTGCCAGCAGTTCGCGTTGGGCGCAGTATTTT	CASSSRWAQYF
TRBJ2-7	NA	TRBV29-1	NA	TGCAGCGTTGAAGGCAGGGGAGATCGGGAGCAGTACTTC	CSVEGRGDREQYF
TRBJ2-5	NA	TRBV5-1	TRBD2	TGCGCCAGCAGCTTGAGGGGAGGGAAGTCCGGCCAGACCCAGTACTTC	CASSLRGGKSGQTQYF
TRBJ2-7	NA	TRBV12-5	NA	TGTGCTAGTGGTATCGATCCAGGAGGAGAGCAGTACTTC	CASGIDPGGEQYF
TRBJ1-1	NA	TRBV12-3/TRBV12-4	NA	TGTGCCAGCAGTTTTAGGGGTTTTGCCACTGAAGCTTTCTTT	CASSFRGFATEAFF
TRBJ2-3	NA	TRBV29-1	TRBD1	TGCAGCGTTACAGGAAACGCCGGGACAGGTAGCACAGATACGCAGTATTTT	CSVTGNAGTGSTDTQYF
TRBJ2-5	once	TRBV2	TRBD2	TGTGCCAGGAGGAGACTAGCGGGGGGAGAGACCCAGTACTTC	CARRRLAGGETQYF
TRBJ2-6	NA	TRBV28	NA	TGTGCCAGCAGTGGCTCCAGCTCTGGGGCCAACGTCCTGACTTTC	CASSGSSSGANVLTF
TRBJ1-6	NA	TRBV20-1	NA	TGCAGTGCCCCCGGAGACTATAATTCACCCCTCCACTTT	CSAPGDYNSPLHF
TRBJ1-6	NA	TRBV30	TRBD1	TGTGCCTGGAGTGTGGGGACAGTCTTCAATTCACCCCTCCACTTT	CAWSVGTVFNSPLHF
TRBJ1-2	NA	TRBV7-8	NA	TGTGCCAGCAGCTCTCCAGGACAAGGTGTATGGGGCTACACCTTC	CASSSPGQGVWGYTF
TRBJ2-7	NA	TRBV6-2/TRBV6-3	NA	TGTGCCAGCAGTTACTACATAGAGCAGTACTTC	CASSYYIEQYF
TRBJ2-7	NA	TRBV30	NA	TGTGCCTGGAGTAGTGGACAGCCGTCCTACGAGCAGTACTTC	CAWSSGQPSYEQYF
TRBJ2-1	NA	TRBV29-1	NA	TGCAGCGTCCCACATAGCGGCAGGGTATATAACAATGAGCAGTTCTTC	CSVPHSGRVYNNEQFF
TRBJ1-2	NA	TRBV3-1	TRBD1	TGTGCCAGCAGCCAAGAAGGTATGGGACAGGGGGCTAAAGGCTACACCTTC	CASSQEGMGQGAKGYTF
TRBJ1-6	once	TRBV7-2	NA	TGTGCCAGCACCCAAATTCAGCCCGATAATTCACCCCTCCACTTT	CASTQIQPDNSPLHF
TRBJ2-7	NA	TRBV30	NA	TGTGCCTGGAGTGTACGTCAGGGTTCCTACGAGCAGTACTTC	CAWSVRQGSYEQYF
TRBJ2-6	NA	TRBV9	NA	TGTGCCAGCAGCGCAGTTGCGTCGGGAGGGGCCAACGTCCTGACTTTC	CASSAVASGGANVLTF
TRBJ2-7	NA	TRBV27	TRBD1	TGTGCCAGCAGTTTACCCGGGACAGGGTTCCACGAGCAGTACTTC	CASSLPGTGFHEQYF
TRBJ2-1	NA	TRBV29-1	TRBD2	TGCAGCGTTTATATAGCGGGAGGGTTCGAGGATGAGCAGTTCTTC	CSVYIAGGFEDEQFF
TRBJ1-2	NA	TRBV7-2	TRBD1	TGTGCCAGCAGCACCACAGGGGGGCAAGGCTACACCTTC	CASSTTGGQGYTF
TRBJ2-2	NA	TRBV29-1	NA	TGCAGCGTTGGTCGGTCGAACACCGGGGAGCTGTTTTTT	CSVGRSNTGELFF
TRBJ2-7	NA	TRBV20-1	TRBD2	TGCAGTGCTCCATCCCGGACTAGCGGGAGGAGTAGAACGCAGTACTTC	CSAPSRTSGRSRTQYF
TRBJ2-7	NA	TRBV7-8	TRBD2	TGTGCCAGCAGCCCCCTGACTAGCGGGAGTCTGTCCGAGCAGTACTTC	CASSPLTSGSLSEQYF
TRBJ1-1	NA	TRBV6-5	TRBD1	TGTGCCAGCAGGTCTACCGGGACAGGGGGCCGGGAAGCTTTCTTT	CASRSTGTGGREAFF
TRBJ2-7	NA	TRBV20-1	NA	TGCAGTGCTAGACTTGCCGGGACGGTCTACGAGCAGTACTTC	CSARLAGTVYEQYF
TRBJ2-1	NA	TRBV24-1	TRBD2	TGTGCCACCAGTGATTATTCGGGGGGGGCTACCGATGAGCAGTTCTTC	CATSDYSGGATDEQFF
TRBJ2-5	NA	TRBV7-9	NA	TGTGCCAGCAGCACAATTGAGAAGACCCAGTACTTC	CASSTIEKTQYF
TRBJ2-7	NA	TRBV19	TRBD2	TGTGCCAGTAGTGCCGGGACTAGCGGGAGGGGCGAGCAGTACTTC	CASSAGTSGRGEQYF
TRBJ2-6	NA	TRBV7-3	NA	TGTGCCAGCAGCTTTCGAGCAGGCTCTGGGGCCAACGTCCTGACTTTC	CASSFRAGSGANVLTF
TRBJ2-1	NA	TRBV9	TRBD2	TGTGCCAGCAGCGTAGCTACTATAACTAGCGGGAGGCCCAATGAGCAGTTCTTC	CASSVATITSGRPNEQFF
TRBJ1-5	NA	TRBV28	NA	TGTGCCAGCAGCCCCGGGGGGGTTCAGCCCCAGCATTTT	CASSPGGVQPQHF
TRBJ2-3	NA	TRBV28	NA	TGTGCAGAGGGAGCCAACACAGATACGCAGTATTTT	CAEGANTDTQYF
TRBJ2-1	NA	TRBV15	TRBD1	TGTGCCACCAGCAGAGCTAAAGGGACAGGCAATGAGCAGTTCTTC	CATSRAKGTGNEQFF
TRBJ2-1	NA	TRBV10-3	NA	TGTGCCATCAGTGACGGCGTTGGTGAGCAGTTCTTC	CAISDGVGEQFF
TRBJ2-1	once	TRBV7-8	TRBD2	TGTGCCAGCAGCTTAGTGGGTAACAGCGGGAGGAGATGGAATGAGCAGTTCTTC	CASSLVGNSGRRWNEQFF
TRBJ1-2	NA	TRBV19	TRBD1	TGTGCCAGTACCCGGGACAGGGCGAACTATGGCTACACCTTC	CASTRDRANYGYTF
TRBJ2-5	NA	TRBV13	NA	TGTGCCAGCAGCTTGGAGAGGAGGGGGTTTGAGACCCAGTACTTC	CASSLERRGFETQYF
TRBJ1-2	NA	TRBV3-1	NA	TGTGCCAGCAGCCTACACGGAGGCACGGGCTACACCTTC	CASSLHGGTGYTF
TRBJ1-1	NA	TRBV14	TRBD1	TGTGCCAGCAGCCGAAGAGGACAGGGCGCTATGAACACTGAAGCTTTCTTT	CASSRRGQGAMNTEAFF
TRBJ1-2	NA	TRBV9	TRBD1	TGTGCCAGCAGCGTAGGGGACAGGAACTATGGCTACACCTTC	CASSVGDRNYGYTF